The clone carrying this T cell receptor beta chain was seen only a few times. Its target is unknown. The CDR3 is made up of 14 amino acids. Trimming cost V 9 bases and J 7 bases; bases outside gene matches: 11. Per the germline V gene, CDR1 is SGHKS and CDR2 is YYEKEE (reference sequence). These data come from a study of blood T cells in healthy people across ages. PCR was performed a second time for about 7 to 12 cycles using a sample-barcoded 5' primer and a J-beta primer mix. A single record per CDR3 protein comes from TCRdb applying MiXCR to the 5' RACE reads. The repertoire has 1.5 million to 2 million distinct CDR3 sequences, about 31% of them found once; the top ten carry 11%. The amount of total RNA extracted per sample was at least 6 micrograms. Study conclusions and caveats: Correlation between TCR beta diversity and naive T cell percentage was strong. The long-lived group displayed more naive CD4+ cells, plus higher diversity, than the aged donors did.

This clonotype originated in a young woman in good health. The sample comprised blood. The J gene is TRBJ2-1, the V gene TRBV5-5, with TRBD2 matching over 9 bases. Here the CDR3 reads CATSLSGGGNEQFF. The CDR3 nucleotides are TGTGCCACCTCCCTTAGCGGGGGAGGGAATGAGCAGTTCTTC. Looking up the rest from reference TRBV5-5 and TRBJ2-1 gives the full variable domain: DAGVTQSPTHLIKTRGQQVTLRCSPISGHKSVSWYQQVLGQGPQFIFQYYEKEERGRGNFPDRFSARQFPNYSSELNVNALLLGDSALYLCATSLSGGGNEQFFGPGTRLTVL.